Described below is a single TCR beta chain sequence and its context. The antigen is undetermined. Generated by immunoSEQ multiplex PCR, the TCRdb table keeps only in-frame clones and is missing some. The sample yields 300,000 to 400,000 clones, roughly 90% seen once. These data originate in a study of Ad26.COV2.S vaccination and SARS-CoV-2 variants. General study findings and limits: Placebo recipients had lower spike-specific TCR breadth than vaccine recipients. An underestimation of total T cell responses may have resulted from the TCR breadth and depth analyses.

Treatment in this sample: approximately 18 received Ad26.COV2.S at low or high dose, single or two shots; about 5 received placebo; per-sample allocation not given. Samples were taken on day 63 after the first vaccine or placebo injection. V was cut by 5 bases and J by 6 bases, with 19 bases left in between. The CDR3 consists of 15 residues. Germline V gene sequence: CDR1 SGHAT, CDR2 FQNNGV. The TCR comes from a person aged 18 to 59 who received the Ad26.COV2.S COVID-19 vaccine or a placebo. The starting material was peripheral blood, obtained in a trial of Ad26.COV2.S vaccine versus placebo. The V call is TRBV11-2, the J call TRBJ2-5; tentative D call: TRBD1 (5 bases). In DNA, the CDR3 is TGTGCCAGCAGCCCCTCGGAGACAGTTACGAAGACCCAGTACTTC. Translating it yields CASSPSETVTKTQYF.